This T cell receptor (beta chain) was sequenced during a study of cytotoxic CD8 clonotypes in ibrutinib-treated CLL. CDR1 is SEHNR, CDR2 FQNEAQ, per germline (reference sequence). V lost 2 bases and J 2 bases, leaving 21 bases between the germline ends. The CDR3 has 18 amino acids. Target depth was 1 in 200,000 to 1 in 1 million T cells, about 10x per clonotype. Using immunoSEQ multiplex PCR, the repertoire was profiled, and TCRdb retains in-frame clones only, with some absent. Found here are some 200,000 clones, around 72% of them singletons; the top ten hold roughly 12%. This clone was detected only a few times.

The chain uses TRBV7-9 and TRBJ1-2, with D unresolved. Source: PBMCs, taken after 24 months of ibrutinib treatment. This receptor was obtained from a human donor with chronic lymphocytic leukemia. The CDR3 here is CASSLFGWGQPINYGYTF. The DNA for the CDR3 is TGTGCCAGCAGCTTATTCGGGTGGGGTCAACCGATAAACTATGGCTACACCTTC.